This T cell receptor (beta chain) was identified during a study of T cells in Graves' hyperthyroidism and ophthalmopathy. This clonotype was seen only a few times. CDR3 length: 17 amino acids. CDR1 and CDR2 (germline): LGHNT, FRNRAP. V shed 1 base and J 2 bases; nucleotides not matched to a gene: 5. RNA transcripts were the template for amplifying TCR beta CDR3 regions. HTBI primers drove first-round RT-PCR of the TCR CDR3. In TCRdb, the multiplex PCR reads were re-called with MiXCR into one record per CDR3 protein. This table has approximately 720,000 distinct CDR3 sequences, around a sixth appearing once.

What was sequenced was blood. This receptor was taken from a woman in her 50s with Graves' hyperthyroidism that later progressed to Graves' ophthalmopathy. The rearrangement links TRBV12-5 to TRBJ1-6, with TRBD1 matching 7 bases. The CDR3 reads CASGLALDRAYNSPLHF. The CDR3 region has the DNA TGTGCTAGTGGTTTGGCCCTAGACAGGGCCTATAATTCACCCCTCCACTTT.